The 7 T cell receptor beta chains below come from one sample, sequenced in a study of regulatory T cells in long-lasting Graves disease. According to the study, TCR beta libraries were built with iRepertoire HTBI primers and CDR3-region Arm-PCR. TCRdb reanalysed the multiplex PCR reads using MiXCR and keeps one entry per CDR3 protein. The top ten hold 18% of the sample, which has hundreds of thousands of distinct CDR3 sequences, roughly 16% seen once. The sample's time point: newly diagnosed GD, antithyroid drugs for less than 3 months. Construction of the TCR library relied on RNA isolated from PBMCs. The sample was also reused in another study, on T cells in Graves' hyperthyroidism and ophthalmopathy.

Here the sequenced sample was peripheral blood mononuclear cells (PBMCs), taken at new diagnosis, from a patient treated with antithyroid drugs. These TCRs come from a woman aged 30 to 39 with Graves disease.

This clonotype was counted a few times. The chain has TRBV7-2 and TRBJ2-7; perhaps D is TRBD1 or TRBD2 (5 bases each). The ends were cut back, 4 bases at V and 5 bases at J, with 9 bases in the middle. Per the germline V gene, CDR1 is SGHTA and CDR2 is FQGNSA. This CDR3 is built from 12 residues. CDR3 in amino acids: CASSSRGNEQYF. For the CDR3, the DNA is TGTGCCAGCAGCTCCCGGGGCAACGAGCAGTACTTC.

This clonotype was counted at least ten times. The V call is TRBV2, the J call TRBJ2-7; no firm D call. The germline V gene has CDR1 SNHLY and CDR2 FYNNEI. This CDR3 comprises 14 residues. V shed 0 bases and J shed 7 bases, with 13 bases lying between them. The CDR3: CASSEARVDGEQYF. The CDR3 coding sequence is TGTGCCAGCAGTGAAGCCAGAGTCGACGGAGAGCAGTACTTC.

A remark on this clonotype: A read error may explain this, as a much larger clone is one base away. The rearrangement joins TRBV7-9 to TRBJ2-1; 8 nucleotides agree with TRBD2. CDR1 is SEHNR, CDR2 FQNEAQ, per germline (reference sequence). CDR3 length: 16 residues. The CDR3 protein is CASSPVGGRPLNEQLF. The CDR3 bases are TGTGCCAGCAGCCCCGTCGGCGGGAGGCCTCTCAATGAGCAGCTCTTC.

This clonotype was seen repeatedly, ten times or more. The chain joins TRBV7-2 to TRBJ2-1; 8 bases fit TRBD2. Looked up from germline, CDR1 is SGHTA and CDR2 is FQGNSA. CDR3 length: 15 amino acids. Trimming cost V 5 bases and J 4 bases; bases outside gene matches: 7. Here the CDR3 DNA reads TGTGCCAGCAGCCCTCCGGGACTAGAGTACAATGAGCAGTTCTTC. Amino acids: CASSPPGLEYNEQFF.

This clonotype was detected ten times or more. The V gene is TRBV2, the J gene TRBJ2-1, with 10 bases lining up with TRBD2. The CDR3 is 15 residues long. Germline loops: CDR1 SNHLY, CDR2 FYNNEI. With 6 bases clipped from V and 3 bases from J, the junction kept 5 bases outside the gene matches. The CDR3: CASRNGLADYNEQFF. The DNA for the CDR3 is TGTGCCAGCAGGAACGGACTAGCGGACTACAATGAGCAGTTCTTC.

This clonotype was counted a few times. The V and J genes are TRBV6-1 and TRBJ1-5; 7 bases align to TRBD1. The germline CDR1 and CDR2 sequences are MNHNS and SASEGT. The V gene end was trimmed by 3 bases and the J gene end by 0 bases; junction bases not matched to a gene: 2. CDR3 length: 15 residues. CDR3 sequence reads: CASSDRGNSNQPQHF. DNA for the CDR3: TGTGCCAGCAGTGACAGGGGGAATAGCAATCAGCCCCAGCATTTT.

This clonotype has ten or more counts. This chain uses TRBV7-8 with TRBJ2-1, with 7 bases lining up with TRBD2. Trimming removed 4 bases from V and 9 bases from J; junction bases left unmatched: 18. Germline-derived CDR1 and CDR2 are SGHVS and FQNEAQ. The CDR3 is made up of 17 amino acids. CDR3 DNA sequence: TGTGCCAGCAGCTCCCGCTCATCTTCGACTAGCTTTTTTGAGCAGTTCTTC. Translating it yields CASSSRSSSTSFFEQFF.